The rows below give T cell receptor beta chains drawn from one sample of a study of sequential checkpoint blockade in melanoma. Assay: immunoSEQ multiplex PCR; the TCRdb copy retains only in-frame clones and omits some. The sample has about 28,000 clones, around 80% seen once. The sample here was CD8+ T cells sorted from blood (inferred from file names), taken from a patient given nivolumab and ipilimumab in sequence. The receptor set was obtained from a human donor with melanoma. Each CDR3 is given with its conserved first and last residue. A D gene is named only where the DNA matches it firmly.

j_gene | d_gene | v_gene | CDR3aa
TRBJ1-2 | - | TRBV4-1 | CASSPGGNSYGYTF
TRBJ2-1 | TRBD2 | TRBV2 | CAGARESYNEQFF
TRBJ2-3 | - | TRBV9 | CASSGDTQYF
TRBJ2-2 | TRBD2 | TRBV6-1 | CASNGLAGVTGELFF
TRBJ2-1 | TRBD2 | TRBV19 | CASGTSGGFREQFF
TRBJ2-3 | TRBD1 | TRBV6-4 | CASSGGQGGTDTQYF
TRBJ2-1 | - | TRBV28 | CASSGTGEEQFF
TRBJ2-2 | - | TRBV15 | CATSRAGTGELFF
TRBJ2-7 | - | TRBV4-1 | CASSPVGRPLYEQYF
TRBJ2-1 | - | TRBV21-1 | CASSTRNEQFF
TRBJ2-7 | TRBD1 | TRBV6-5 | CASKTGINEQYF
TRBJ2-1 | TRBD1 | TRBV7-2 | CASSQLTGDEQFF
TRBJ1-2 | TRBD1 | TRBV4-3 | CASSQDRGLAYGYTF
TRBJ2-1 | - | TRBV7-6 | CASSPRSYNEQFF
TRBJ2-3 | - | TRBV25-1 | CASSEYTAETDTQYF
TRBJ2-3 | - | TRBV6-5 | CASSYSGGSTQYF
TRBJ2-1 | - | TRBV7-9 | CASSSGAYNEQFF
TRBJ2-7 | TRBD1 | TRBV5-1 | CASSPGTDFYEQYF
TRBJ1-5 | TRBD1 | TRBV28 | CASSSRDREGSNQPQHF
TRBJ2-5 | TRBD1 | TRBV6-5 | CASSGTAQETQYF
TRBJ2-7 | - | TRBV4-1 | CASSQGLGAYEQYF
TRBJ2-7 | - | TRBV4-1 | CASSQSTGVYEQYF
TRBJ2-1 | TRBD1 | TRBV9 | CASSPTGVDNEQFF
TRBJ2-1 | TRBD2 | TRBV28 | CASSPGTSYNEQFF
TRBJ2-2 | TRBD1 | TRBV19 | CATTAGTGNGELFF
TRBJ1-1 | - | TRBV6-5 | CASSYSGINTEAFF
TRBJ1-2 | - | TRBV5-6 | CASSYREGYGYTF
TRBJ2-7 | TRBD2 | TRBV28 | CASSLWTSGVYEQYF
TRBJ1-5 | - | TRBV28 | CASDDGDQPQHF
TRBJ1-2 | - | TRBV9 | CASSVVGGPPSYGYTF
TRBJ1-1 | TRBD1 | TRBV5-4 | CASSWGTAEAFF
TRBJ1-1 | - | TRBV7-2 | CASSPLVGGLTEAFF
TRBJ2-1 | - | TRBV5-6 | CASSFYTDWSYNEQFF
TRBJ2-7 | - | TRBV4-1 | CASSQEPQGYEQYF
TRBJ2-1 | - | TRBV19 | CASNKYNEQFF
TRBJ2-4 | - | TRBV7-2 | CASSLAGGRDIQYF
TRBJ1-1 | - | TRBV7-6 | CASSSGMGEAFF
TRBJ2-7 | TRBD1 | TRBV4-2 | CASSQRDRGPYEQYF
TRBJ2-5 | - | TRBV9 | CASSVGAGPQETQYF
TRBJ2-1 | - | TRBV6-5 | CASSFLGGGEQFF
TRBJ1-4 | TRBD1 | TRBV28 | CASSSTTKQGAGVEKLFF
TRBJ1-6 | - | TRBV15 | CATSVTDSASNSPLHF
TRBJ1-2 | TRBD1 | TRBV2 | CASFWTGYDGYTF
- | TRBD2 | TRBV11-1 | CASSQGLALGYEQYF
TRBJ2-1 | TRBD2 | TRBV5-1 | CASSPGLAGGLNEQFF
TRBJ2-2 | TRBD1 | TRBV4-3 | CASSQDWGQGNTGELFF
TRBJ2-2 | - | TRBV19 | CASAPAYTGELFF
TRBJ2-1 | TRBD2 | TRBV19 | CASSISSSSGGYNEQFF
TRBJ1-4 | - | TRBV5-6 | CASSLSSNEKLFF
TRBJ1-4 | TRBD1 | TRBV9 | CASSDSAGGGNEKLFF
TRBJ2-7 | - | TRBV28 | CASSSAYRVLGEQYF
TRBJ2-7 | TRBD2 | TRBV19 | CASSIASGAEQYF
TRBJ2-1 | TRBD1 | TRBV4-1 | CASSQLGQGMNEQFF
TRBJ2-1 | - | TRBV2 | CASPGLAVDEQFF